The T cell receptor (beta chain) described here comes from a study of blood T cell repertoires in COVID-19. The repertoire was sequenced with immunoSEQ multiplex PCR; TCRdb's copy has only in-frame clones and lacks some. The sample lists hundreds of thousands of clones, around 91% occurring once. The trim removed 5 bases at V and 5 bases at J, leaving 7 bases unmatched. The CDR3 covers 15 residues. From germline, CDR1 is MNHEY and CDR2 SVGEGT. The sample consisted of peripheral blood. The sequence was collected from a woman between 18 and 30 years old who had recovered from COVID-19. The V call is TRBV6-2 or TRBV6-3, the J call TRBJ2-1; 9 bases align to TRBD2. CDR3 amino acids: CASSRLAGQNNEQFF. CDR3 sequence (DNA): TGTGCCAGCAGTCGGCTAGCGGGACAAAACAATGAGCAGTTCTTC.